What follows is one TCR beta chain and its context. Using immunoSEQ multiplex PCR, the repertoire was profiled, and TCRdb retains in-frame clones only, with some absent. The profile shows about 81,000 clones, around 95% of them singletons. The CDR3 has 13 residues. V shed 5 bases and J shed 0 bases, with 6 bases lying between them. Germline V lookup: CDR1 MNHEY, CDR2 SVGAGI. The entry originates in a study of technical replicates of blood from a few donors. Sequencing was performed on T cells isolated from PBMCs. The V gene is TRBV6-5, the J gene TRBJ2-3; D not resolved. The clonotype originates from a human donor in good health. The CDR3 DNA reads as TGTGCCAGCAGTCTCAGGAGCACAGATACGCAGTATTTT. This gives the protein CASSLRSTDTQYF.